The 9 T cell receptor beta chains below all came from one sample that was sequenced in a study of T cell repertoires in cytomegalovirus infection. One entry per CDR3 protein, called by TCRdb with MiXCR from the reads. This sample has roughly 600,000 distinct CDR3 sequences, with 24% found just once. The sample comprised CD8+ T cells from PBMCs. These receptors were taken from a human donor in good health (CMV status not recorded). Some clones in this sample may be carry-over from other donors' samples.

This clonotype occurred a few times. The chain recombines TRBV25-1 with TRBJ1-2; D is unresolved. The germline V gene has CDR1 MGHDK and CDR2 SYGVNS. Trimming cost V 1 base and J 3 bases, with 15 bases left between them. The CDR3 length is 16 residues. The CDR3 region has the DNA TGTGCCAGCAGTGAATTTTTTACGGGCAGCGACTATGGCTACACCTTC. Translated, it gives CASSEFFTGSDYGYTF.

The chain is built from TRBV28 and TRBJ2-5, with 8 bases fitting TRBD2. CDR1 is MDHEN, CDR2 SYDVKM, per germline. Trimming removed 2 bases from V and 7 bases from J; junction bases left unmatched: 12. CDR3 length: 16 amino acids. CDR3 loop: CASSLIWRGAPRTQYF. The CDR3, as DNA: TGTGCCAGCAGTTTAATATGGCGGGGGGCCCCCCGGACCCAGTACTTC.

This clonotype has only a few counts. This may arise from a read error, as a much more abundant clone is one base away. The chain joins TRBV7-9 to TRBJ2-2; maybe TRBD1 (6 bases). The germline V and J ends were trimmed by 5 bases and 2 bases, with 12 bases remaining between them. Germline CDR1 is SEHNR and CDR2 is FQNEAQ (reference sequence). CDR3 length: 15 amino acids. Here the CDR3 reads CASSAGDTNTGELFF. In DNA, the CDR3 is TGTGCCAGCAGCGCCGGGGACACTAACACCGGGGAGCTGTTTTTT.

This clonotype was seen a handful of times. V usage is TRBV19 and J usage is TRBJ2-7; the D call may be TRBD1 or TRBD2 (7 bases each). Germline values: CDR1 LNHDA, CDR2 SQIVND (reference sequence). V gave up 5 bases and J gave up 2 bases, with 16 bases separating them. This CDR3 is built from 15 residues. The CDR3 protein is CASSEGGTETYEQYF. CDR3 DNA: TGTGCCAGTAGTGAGGGGGGGACAGAAACCTACGAGCAGTACTTC.

This clonotype was detected only a few times. The rearrangement links TRBV5-1 to TRBJ2-2; tentative D call: TRBD2 (5 bases). The CDR3 is made up of 13 amino acids. Germline lookup yields CDR1 SGHRS and CDR2 YFSETQ. V dropped 2 bases and J dropped 5 bases, with 7 bases sitting between them. The CDR3 loop is CASSFTGTGELFF. DNA for the CDR3: TGCGCCAGCAGCTTTACGGGAACCGGGGAGCTGTTTTTT.

This clonotype came up a few times. The CDR3 nucleotides read TGTGCCACCAGCAGAGAACCGGGACAAGGGTCCACTGAAGCTTTCTTT. Translation: CATSREPGQGSTEAFF. The chain links TRBV15 to TRBJ1-1; a possible D gene is TRBD1 (6 bases). From germline, CDR1 is LNHNV and CDR2 YYDKDF (reference sequence). The CDR3 extends over 16 amino acids. Trimming removed 0 bases at V and 4 bases at J, with 15 bases between. The complete variable domain, with remaining parts taken from reference TRBV15 and TRBJ1-1, reads DAMVIQNPRYQVTQFGKPVTLSCSQTLNHNVMYWYQQKSSQAPKLLFHYYDKDFNNEADTPDNFQSRRPNTSFCFLDIRSPGLGDTAMYLCATSREPGQGSTEAFFGQGTRLTVV.

This chain connects TRBV9 to TRBJ2-3, with 8 bases lining up with TRBD1. The CDR3 extends over 13 amino acids. J lost 0 bases, V lost 7 bases, and 1 base had no gene match. In germline, CDR1 is SGDLS, CDR2 YYNGEE. The CDR3 region is CASDRGSTDTQYF. As DNA, the CDR3 is TGTGCCAGCGACAGGGGAAGCACAGATACGCAGTATTTT. The variable domain in full, with the rest retrieved from reference TRBV9 and TRBJ2-3, is DSGVTQTPKHLITATGQRVTLRCSPRSGDLSVYWYQQSLDQGLQFLIQYYNGEERAKGNILERFSAQQFPDLHSELNLSSLELGDSALYFCASDRGSTDTQYFGPGTRLTVL.

This clonotype was found a few times. The J gene is TRBJ2-5, the V gene TRBV7-2; D is unresolved. CDR3 length equals 15 residues. Germline assignment: CDR1 SGHTA and CDR2 FQGNSA. Trimming cost V 1 base and J 5 bases, with 14 bases left between them. This CDR3 reads CASSLESLSWETQYF. CDR3 bases: TGTGCCAGCAGCTTAGAAAGTTTGAGCTGGGAGACCCAGTACTTC. Full variable domain (rest looked up from reference TRBV7-2 and TRBJ2-5): GAGVSQSPSNKVTEKGKDVELRCDPISGHTALYWYRQSLGQGLEFLIYFQGNSAPDKSGLPSDRFSAERTGGSVSTLTIQRTQQEDSAVYLCASSLESLSWETQYFGPGTRLLVL.

Details on this clonotype: One base away lies a much larger clone, so this may be a sequencing read error. The chain is built from TRBV11-2 and TRBJ2-5; no clear D. Germline-derived CDR1 and CDR2 are SGHAT and FQNNGV. CDR3 length: 12 residues. CDR3 residues: CSSSLVAETQYF. In nucleotides, the CDR3 is TGTTCCAGCAGCTTAGTGGCCGAGACCCAGTACTTC.